Below, 21 T cell receptor beta chains from the same sample are listed, as sequenced in a study of blood T cell repertoires in COVID-19. TCRdb keeps only in-frame clones here, not all; method: immunoSEQ multiplex PCR. The table lists about 54,000 clones, approximately 91% of them singletons. The source material was peripheral blood. The receptors derive from a woman in her sixties with active or convalescent COVID-19.

This chain connects TRBV5-6 to TRBJ2-3; D might be TRBD2 (6 bases). The CDR3 runs 15 residues. Germline CDR1 and CDR2: SGHDT and YYEEEE. V lost 0 bases and J 5 bases, leaving 13 bases between the germline ends. CDR3 amino acids: CASSLVGGKLDTQYF. The DNA for the CDR3 is TGTGCCAGCAGCTTGGTCGGCGGGAAGCTAGATACGCAGTATTTT.

The gene calls are TRBV7-3 and TRBJ2-1, with 10 bases identical to TRBD2. Per the germline V gene, CDR1 is SGHTA and CDR2 is FQGTGA. V lost 4 bases, J lost 3 bases, and 3 bases stayed unmatched. The CDR3 has 15 amino acids. The CDR3 region is CASSWGTSVYNEQFF. In nucleotides, the CDR3 is TGTGCCAGCAGCTGGGGGACTAGCGTCTACAATGAGCAGTTCTTC.

This rearrangement joins TRBV6-5 to TRBJ2-7, with TRBD2 matching over 8 bases. V gave up 3 bases and J gave up 3 bases; unmatched junction bases: 7. CDR1 is MNHEY and CDR2 is SVGAGI in the germline V gene. CDR3 size: 15 residues. CDR3 residues: CASSYESAGVYEQYF. The CDR3 DNA sequence: TGTGCCAGCAGTTATGAGTCAGCGGGAGTCTACGAGCAGTACTTC.

This rearrangement joins TRBV5-6 to TRBJ1-5, with TRBD1 matching over 7 bases. The V gene's germline CDR1 is SGHDT and CDR2 YYEEEE. The CDR3 contains 14 residues. The junction had 4 bases not matched to a gene; V was cut back by 1 base and J by 6 bases. CDR3 coding DNA: TGTGCCAGCAGCTTGAGAGGGGGCAGTCAGCCCCAGCATTTT. Amino acid sequence: CASSLRGGSQPQHF.

Regarding this clone: Other DNA variants within this sample encode the same CDR3. The chain employs TRBV5-6 and TRBJ2-1; 7 nucleotides align to TRBD1. This CDR3 region has 15 residues. Trimming at V came to 0 bases and at J to 1 base, leaving 1 base not matched to a gene. In germline, CDR1 is SGHDT, CDR2 YYEEEE. The CDR3 DNA follows: TGTGCCAGCAGCTTGGTACAGGGGTCCTACAATGAGCAGTTCTTC. Protein product: CASSLVQGSYNEQFF.

The gene calls are TRBV5-5 and TRBJ1-5; D is possibly TRBD1 (6 bases). The CDR3 covers 13 residues. The V gene's germline CDR1 is SGHKS and CDR2 YYEKEE (reference sequence). The V end lost 2 bases, the J end lost 13 bases, and 16 bases lay between the germline ends. CDR3 bases: TGTGCCAGCAGCTTTGGAGGGGGGGGACCTCAGCATTTT. Translating gives CASSFGGGGPQHF.

This clone was observed a single time. The rearrangement uses TRBV6-4 and TRBJ2-3; TRBD1 matches 11 bases. The germline CDR1 and CDR2 sequences are MRHNA and SNTAGT. The CDR3 consists of 14 residues. J gave up 5 bases and V 4 bases, and 2 bases lay outside the gene matches. Written as DNA, the CDR3 is TGTGCCAGCAGTGCAGGGACAGGGGGAGATACGCAGTATTTT. It is translated as CASSAGTGGDTQYF.

This clone showed up just a few times. The chain recombines TRBV19 with TRBJ1-5, with D perhaps TRBD1 (6 bases). CDR3 size: 13 residues. In germline, CDR1 is LNHDA, CDR2 SQIVND (reference sequence). V lost 6 bases, J lost 5 bases, and 11 bases lay in between. The CDR3 DNA reads TGTGCCAGTAGCGGGGACACCTATCAGCCCCAGCATTTT. Residues: CASSGDTYQPQHF.

This chain uses TRBV10-3 with TRBJ2-2; 7 nucleotides match TRBD1. The V segment lost 8 bases and the J segment 5 bases; nucleotides outside the gene matches: 8. Germline CDR1 reads ENHRY; CDR2 reads SYGVKD. CDR3 size: 14 residues. The CDR3 DNA is TGTGCCATCGGAGACAGGGATTTGACCGGGGAGCTGTTTTTT. Translation: CAIGDRDLTGELFF.

The genes are TRBV11-2 and TRBJ2-1; 8 bases are a match to TRBD1. The germline V gene has CDR1 SGHAT and CDR2 FQNNGV. Trimming took 4 bases from V and 8 from J; bases not matched to a gene: 7. This CDR3 has 14 amino acids. The CDR3 sequence: CASSSRTGWDEQFF. The CDR3, as DNA: TGTGCCAGCAGCTCCCGGACAGGGTGGGATGAGCAGTTCTTC. Based on the CDR3 plus reference TRBV11-2 and TRBJ2-1, the full variable domain is EAGVAQSPRYKIIEKRQSVAFWCNPISGHATLYWYQQILGQGPKLLIQFQNNGVVDDSQLPKDRFSAERLKGVDSTLKIQPAKLEDSAVYLCASSSRTGWDEQFFGPGTRLTVL.

The CDR3 reads CASSIAGGRSTDTQYF. The CDR3 nucleotides read TGTGCCAGTAGTATTGCGGGGGGGCGATCTACAGATACGCAGTATTTT. The genes are TRBV19 and TRBJ2-3; 9 bases line up with TRBD2. CDR1 is LNHDA, CDR2 SQIVND, per germline (reference sequence). The CDR3 is made up of 16 amino acids. With V trimmed by 3 bases and J by 3 bases, 7 bases remained unmatched.

The chain links TRBV11-2 to TRBJ2-4; TRBD1 agrees at 8 bases. Trimming took 2 bases from V and 5 from J; bases not matched to a gene: 5. Looked up from germline, CDR1 is SGHAT and CDR2 is FQNNGV. The CDR3 runs 15 residues. In nucleotides, the CDR3 is TGTGCCAGCAGCTTACTAGGACAGGGCCAAAACATTCAGTACTTC. Its protein product is CASSLLGQGQNIQYF.

The rearrangement links TRBV28 to TRBJ1-6, with 7 nucleotides matching TRBD1. The CDR3 sequence is 13 residues long. Germline V gene lookup returns CDR1 MDHEN and CDR2 SYDVKM. The V segment lost 7 bases and the J segment 15 bases; nucleotides outside the gene matches: 12. The CDR3 coding sequence is TGTGCCAGCACCATAGGGGGCGGACCCAGCCTCCACTTT. It codes for CASTIGGGPSLHF. The full variable domain, in which reference TRBV28 and TRBJ1-6 provide the parts outside the CDR3, is DVKVTQSSRYLVKRTGEKVFLECVQDMDHENMFWYRQDPGLGLRLIYFSYDVKMKEKGDIPEGYSVSREKKERFSLILESASTNQTSMYLCASTIGGGPSLHFGNGTRLTVT.

The table lists this clone with a count of one. The V gene is TRBV5-1, the J gene TRBJ1-2; TRBD1 agrees at 10 bases. Germline assignment: CDR1 SGHRS and CDR2 YFSETQ. V dropped 6 bases and J dropped 7; count of bases not matched to a gene: 6. This CDR3 has 13 residues. CDR3 sequence (DNA): TGCGCCAGCAACAGACAGGGGGCTGCTGGCTACACCTTC. Translation gives CASNRQGAAGYTF.

The chain is built from TRBV19 and TRBJ1-1, with unresolved D. CDR1 LNHDA and CDR2 SQIVND come from the germline V gene (reference sequence). V was clipped by 5 bases and J by 1 base, with 5 bases between them. The CDR3 extends over 12 amino acids. The CDR3 protein is CASSYRNTEAFF. The CDR3 nucleotides read TGTGCCAGTAGTTATAGGAACACTGAAGCTTTCTTT. The full variable domain, completed using reference TRBV19 and TRBJ1-1, is DGGITQSPKYLFRKEGQNVTLSCEQNLNHDAMYWYRQDPGQGLRLIYYSQIVNDFQKGDIAEGYSVSREKKESFPLTVTSAQKNPTAFYLCASSYRNTEAFFGQGTRLTVV.

This clone has a single count. V is TRBV4-1 and J is TRBJ1-5; TRBD1 agrees at 7 bases. This CDR3 region has 16 residues. The germline CDR1 and CDR2 sequences are MGHRA and YSYEKL. J was trimmed by 2 bases and V by 4 bases; bases with no gene match: 8. The CDR3 sequence: CASSPQTGMRNQPQHF. The CDR3 DNA reads as TGCGCCAGCAGCCCCCAGACAGGGATGCGCAATCAGCCCCAGCATTTT.

This chain joins TRBV4-2 and TRBJ1-1; a possible D gene is TRBD1 (6 bases). The CDR3 consists of 15 residues. CDR1 and CDR2 from the germline V gene are LGHNA and YNFKEQ. V gave up 2 bases and J gave up 4 bases, with 14 bases separating them. CDR3 loop: CASSQPDRKGTEAFF. The CDR3 DNA follows: TGTGCCAGCAGCCAACCAGACAGGAAGGGCACTGAAGCTTTCTTT.

The chain employs TRBV7-8 and TRBJ1-2; D may be TRBD1 (6 bases). Germline CDR1 and CDR2: SGHVS and FQNEAQ. V was trimmed by 1 base and J by 6 bases, leaving 18 bases between them. The CDR3 covers 16 residues. The CDR3 here is CASSLVQGMFRDGYTF. In DNA, the CDR3 is TGTGCCAGCAGCTTAGTACAGGGCATGTTCAGGGATGGCTACACCTTC. The full variable domain, its missing parts supplied by reference TRBV7-8 and TRBJ1-2, is GAGVSQSPRYKVAKRGQDVALRCDPISGHVSLFWYQQALGQGPEFLTYFQNEAQLDKSGLPSDRFFAERPEGSVSTLKIQRTQQEDSAVYLCASSLVQGMFRDGYTFGSGTRLTVV.

This chain connects TRBV6-5 to TRBJ1-2, with D perhaps TRBD1 (6 bases). The germline V gene encodes CDR1 MNHEY and CDR2 SVGAGI. This CDR3 is built from 14 residues. V gave up 6 bases and J gave up 7 bases, with 18 bases separating them. As DNA, the CDR3 is TGTGCCAGCAGGGGTACAGACAGGACACCTGGCTACACCTTC. Amino acids: CASRGTDRTPGYTF.

CDR3 DNA: TGTGCCAGCAGCTTAGATCAGGACAGGTACACTGAAGCTTTCTTT. Translated: CASSLDQDRYTEAFF. The chain is built from TRBV7-2 and TRBJ1-1; 7 bases align to TRBD1. The J segment lost 3 bases and the V segment lost 1 base, leaving 5 bases of the junction unmatched. CDR1 and CDR2 (germline): SGHTA, FQGNSA. The CDR3 has 15 residues. The full variable domain, its missing parts supplied by reference TRBV7-2 and TRBJ1-1, is GAGVSQSPSNKVTEKGKDVELRCDPISGHTALYWYRQSLGQGLEFLIYFQGNSAPDKSGLPSDRFSAERTGGSVSTLTIQRTQQEDSAVYLCASSLDQDRYTEAFFGQGTRLTVV.

The chain employs TRBV5-6 and TRBJ1-6; 7 bases fit TRBD1. The CDR3 totals 13 residues. In germline, CDR1 is SGHDT, CDR2 YYEEEE. Trimming cost V 5 bases and J 6 bases; bases outside gene matches: 2. CDR3 protein: CASRTGLNSPLHF. The CDR3 bases are TGTGCCAGCAGGACAGGGCTTAATTCACCCCTCCACTTT.